Below, 5 T cell receptor beta chains from the same sample are listed, as sequenced in a study of molecular identifiers for immune sequencing clone quantification. In TCRdb, the PCR reads were re-called with MiXCR into one record per CDR3 protein. The table lists 300,000 to 350,000 distinct CDR3 sequences, roughly a fifth of them singletons. Sample: naive CD8+ T cells from blood, with Jurkat cell RNA spiked in. Subset defined: FACS-sorted CD8+CD4-CCR7+CD45RA+ naive T cells. The receptors come from a human donor in good health. Some libraries in this study had Jurkat cell RNA spiked in.

This clonotype was observed a few times. This chain uses TRBV11-2 with TRBJ2-1; 8 bases are a match to TRBD2. This CDR3 is built from 13 residues. CDR1 and CDR2 from the germline V gene are SGHAT and FQNNGV. Trimming took 3 bases from V and 9 from J; bases not matched to a gene: 4. The CDR3 DNA follows: TGTGCCAGCAGCTTGGTAGCGGGATCTGAGCAGTTCTTC. The encoded protein is CASSLVAGSEQFF.

In this sample, this clonotype turned up many times. The chain links TRBV19 to TRBJ2-7; D unclear. Germline CDR1 is LNHDA and CDR2 is SQIVND (reference sequence). This CDR3 region has 12 residues. V was cut by 5 bases and J by 6 bases, with 11 bases left in between. CDR3 DNA sequence: TGTGCCAGTAGTGAGTGGTCTAGCGAGCAGTACTTC. This gives the protein CASSEWSSEQYF.

The chain uses TRBV7-9 and TRBJ2-3; 9 nucleotides agree with TRBD2. The CDR3 extends over 14 amino acids. Germline trimming cut 6 bases from V and 5 bases from J; bases unmatched to any gene: 6. CDR1 is SEHNR and CDR2 is FQNEAQ in the germline V gene (reference sequence). CDR3 region: CASRHLAGIDTQYF. The CDR3 nucleotides are TGTGCCAGCAGGCATCTAGCGGGGATAGATACGCAGTATTTT.

As concerns this clonotype: Germline and junction disagree at one end, which may indicate a read error. This chain joins TRBV30 and TRBJ2-1; D remains ambiguous. The CDR3 runs to 15 residues. Germline V gene sequence: CDR1 GTSNPN, CDR2 SVGIG (reference sequence). The CDR3 loop reads CAWSVMGGTYNEQSF. CDR3 DNA: TGTGCCTGGAGTGTAATGGGTGGTACTTACAATGAGCAGTCCTTC.

As regards this clonotype: One end of the junction varies from germline; a read error may be responsible. V is TRBV11-2 and J is TRBJ1-1; D is undetermined. Germline loops: CDR1 SGHAT, CDR2 FQNNGV. This CDR3 has 18 amino acids. The CDR3 bases are TGTGCCAGCAGCTTATTTCCACGGACCGAAACCACGAACACTGGAGCTTTCTTT. This gives the protein CASSLFPRTETTNTGAFF. Full variable domain (remainder filled in from reference TRBV11-2 and TRBJ1-1): EAGVAQSPRYKIIEKRQSVAFWCNPISGHATLYWYQQILGQGPKLLIQFQNNGVVDDSQLPKDRFSAERLKGVDSTLKIQPAKLEDSAVYLCASSLFPRTETTNTGAFFGQGTRLTVV.